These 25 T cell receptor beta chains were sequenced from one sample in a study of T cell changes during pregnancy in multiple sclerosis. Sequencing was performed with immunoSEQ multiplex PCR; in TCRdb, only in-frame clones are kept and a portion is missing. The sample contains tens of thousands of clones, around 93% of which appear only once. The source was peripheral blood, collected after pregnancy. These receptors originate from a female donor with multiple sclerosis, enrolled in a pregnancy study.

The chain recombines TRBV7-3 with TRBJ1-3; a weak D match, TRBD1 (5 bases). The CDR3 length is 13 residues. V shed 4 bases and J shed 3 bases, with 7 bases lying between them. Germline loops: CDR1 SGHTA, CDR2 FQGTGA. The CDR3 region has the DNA TGTGCCAGCAGCTCCGACAGTGGAAACACCATATATTTT. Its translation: CASSSDSGNTIYF.

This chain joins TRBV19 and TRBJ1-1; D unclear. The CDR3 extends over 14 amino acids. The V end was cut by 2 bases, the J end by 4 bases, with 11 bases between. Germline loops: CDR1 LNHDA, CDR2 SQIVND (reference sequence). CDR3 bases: TGTGCCAGTAGTATAAGGAGGGCCCTCACTGAAGCTTTCTTT. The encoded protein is CASSIRRALTEAFF.

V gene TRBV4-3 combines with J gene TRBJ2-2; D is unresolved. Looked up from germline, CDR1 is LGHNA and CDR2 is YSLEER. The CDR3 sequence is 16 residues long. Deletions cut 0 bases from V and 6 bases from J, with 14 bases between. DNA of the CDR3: TGCGCCAGCAGCCAAGAACCCACGGTTCCCCCCGGGGAGCTGTTTTTT. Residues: CASSQEPTVPPGELFF.

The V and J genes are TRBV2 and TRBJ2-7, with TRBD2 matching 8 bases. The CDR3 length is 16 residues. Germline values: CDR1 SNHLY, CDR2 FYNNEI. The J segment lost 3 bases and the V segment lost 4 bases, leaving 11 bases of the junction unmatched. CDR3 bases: TGTGCCAGCAGTGTTTTCAGCGGGGGTGCCATCTACGAGCAGTACTTC. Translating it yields CASSVFSGGAIYEQYF.

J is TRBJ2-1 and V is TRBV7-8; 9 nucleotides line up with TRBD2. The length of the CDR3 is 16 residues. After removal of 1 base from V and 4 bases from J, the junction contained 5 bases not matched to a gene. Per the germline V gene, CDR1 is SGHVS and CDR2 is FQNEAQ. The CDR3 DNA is TGTGCCAGCAGCTTAGTCGGCGGGGGGGTTTACAATGAGCAGTTCTTC. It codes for CASSLVGGGVYNEQFF. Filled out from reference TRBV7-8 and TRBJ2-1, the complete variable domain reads GAGVSQSPRYKVAKRGQDVALRCDPISGHVSLFWYQQALGQGPEFLTYFQNEAQLDKSGLPSDRFFAERPEGSVSTLKIQRTQQEDSAVYLCASSLVGGGVYNEQFFGPGTRLTVL.

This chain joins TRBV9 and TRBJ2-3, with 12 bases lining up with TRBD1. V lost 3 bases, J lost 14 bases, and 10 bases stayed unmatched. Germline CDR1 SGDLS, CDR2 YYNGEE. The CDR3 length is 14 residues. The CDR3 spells CASSATAGTGGVYF. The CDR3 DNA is TGTGCCAGCAGCGCCACTGCCGGGACAGGGGGCGTGTATTTT.

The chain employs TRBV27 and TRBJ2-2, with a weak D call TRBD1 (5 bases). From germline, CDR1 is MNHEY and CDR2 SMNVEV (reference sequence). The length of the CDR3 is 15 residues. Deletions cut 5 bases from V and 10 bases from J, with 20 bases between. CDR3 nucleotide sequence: TGTGCCAGCAGTCCCCGACAGCTACAAACACCGGAGCTGTTTTTT. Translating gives CASSPRQLQTPELFF.

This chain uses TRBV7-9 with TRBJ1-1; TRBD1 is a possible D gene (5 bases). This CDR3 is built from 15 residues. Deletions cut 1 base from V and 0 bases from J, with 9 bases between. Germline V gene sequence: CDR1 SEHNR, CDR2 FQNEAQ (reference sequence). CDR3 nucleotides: TGTGCCAGCAGCTTAGACCTCAGGGTGAACACTGAAGCTTTCTTT. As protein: CASSLDLRVNTEAFF.

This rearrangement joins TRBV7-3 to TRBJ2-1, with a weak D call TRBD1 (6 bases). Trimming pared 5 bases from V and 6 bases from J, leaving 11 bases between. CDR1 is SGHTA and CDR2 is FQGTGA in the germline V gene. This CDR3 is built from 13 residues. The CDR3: CASSPLDSNEQFF. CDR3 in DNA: TGTGCCAGCAGCCCTCTGGACAGCAATGAGCAGTTCTTC.

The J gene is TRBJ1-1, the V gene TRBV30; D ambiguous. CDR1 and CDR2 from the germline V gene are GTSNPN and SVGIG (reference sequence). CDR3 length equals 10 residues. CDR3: CASLGTEAFF. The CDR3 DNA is TGTGCGAGTCTAGGCACTGAAGCTTTCTTT.

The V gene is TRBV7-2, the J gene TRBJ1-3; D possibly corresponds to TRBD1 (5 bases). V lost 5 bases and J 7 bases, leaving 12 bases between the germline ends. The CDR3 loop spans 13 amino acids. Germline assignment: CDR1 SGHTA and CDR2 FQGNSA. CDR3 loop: CASSGKEGNTIYF. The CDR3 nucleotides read TGTGCCAGCAGCGGGAAGGAGGGGAACACCATATATTTT.

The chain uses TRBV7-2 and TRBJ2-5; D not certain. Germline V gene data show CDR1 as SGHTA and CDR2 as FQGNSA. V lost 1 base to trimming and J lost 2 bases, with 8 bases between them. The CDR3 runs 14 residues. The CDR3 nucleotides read TGTGCCAGCAGCTTAGATGGCAGGCAAGAGACCCAGTACTTC. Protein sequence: CASSLDGRQETQYF.

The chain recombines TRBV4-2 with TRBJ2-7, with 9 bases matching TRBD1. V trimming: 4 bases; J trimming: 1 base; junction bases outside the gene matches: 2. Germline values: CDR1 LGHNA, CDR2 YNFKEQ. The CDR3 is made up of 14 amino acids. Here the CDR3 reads CASSPGTGSYEQYF. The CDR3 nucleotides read TGTGCCAGCAGCCCTGGGACAGGGTCCTACGAGCAGTACTTC.

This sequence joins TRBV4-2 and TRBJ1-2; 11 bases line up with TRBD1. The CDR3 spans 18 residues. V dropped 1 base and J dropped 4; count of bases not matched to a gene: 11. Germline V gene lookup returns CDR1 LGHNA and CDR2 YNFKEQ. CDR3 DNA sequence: TGTGCCAGCAGCCAAGCTGTCGGAGGACAGGGGGCGACCTATGGCTACACCTTC. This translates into CASSQAVGGQGATYGYTF.

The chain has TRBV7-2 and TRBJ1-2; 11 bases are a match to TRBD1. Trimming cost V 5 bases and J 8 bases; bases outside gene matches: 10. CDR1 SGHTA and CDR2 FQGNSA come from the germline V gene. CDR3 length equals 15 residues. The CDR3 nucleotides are TGTGCCAGCAGCACTATCGGACAGGGGGCGGCCGGCTACACCTTC. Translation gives CASSTIGQGAAGYTF.

Written as DNA, the CDR3 is TGCAGCGTTGGAGGGCTGGGGATTTCCTACGAGCAGTACTTC. Protein product: CSVGGLGISYEQYF. This sequence joins TRBV29-1 and TRBJ2-7, with D possibly matching TRBD2 (5 bases). V lost 4 bases to trimming and J lost 1 base, with 14 bases between them. CDR1 and CDR2 (germline): SQVTM, ANQGSEA. The CDR3 sequence is 14 residues long.

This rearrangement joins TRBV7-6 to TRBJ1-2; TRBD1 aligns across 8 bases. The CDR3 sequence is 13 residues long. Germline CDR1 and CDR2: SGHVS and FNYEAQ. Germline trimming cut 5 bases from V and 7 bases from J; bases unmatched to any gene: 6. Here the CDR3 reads CASSGPGGSGYTF. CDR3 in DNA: TGTGCCAGCAGCGGACCAGGGGGCAGTGGCTACACCTTC.

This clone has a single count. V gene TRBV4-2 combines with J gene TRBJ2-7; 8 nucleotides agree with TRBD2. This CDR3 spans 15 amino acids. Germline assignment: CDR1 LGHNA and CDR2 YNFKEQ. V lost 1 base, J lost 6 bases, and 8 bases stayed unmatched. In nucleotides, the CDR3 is TGTGCCAGCAGCCAAGCTACCGGGGGGGCGGTCGAGCAGTACTTC. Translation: CASSQATGGAVEQYF.

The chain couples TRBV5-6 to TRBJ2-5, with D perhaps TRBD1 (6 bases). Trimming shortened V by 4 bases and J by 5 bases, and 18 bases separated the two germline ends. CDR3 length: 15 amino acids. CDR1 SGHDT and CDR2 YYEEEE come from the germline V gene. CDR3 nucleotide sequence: TGTGCCAGCAGCACCTACCTTACAGGGCGCGAGACCCAGTACTTC. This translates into CASSTYLTGRETQYF.

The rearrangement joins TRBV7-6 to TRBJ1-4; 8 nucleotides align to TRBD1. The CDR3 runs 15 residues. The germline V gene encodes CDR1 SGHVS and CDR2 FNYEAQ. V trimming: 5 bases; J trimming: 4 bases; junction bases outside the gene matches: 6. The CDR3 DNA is TGTGCCAGCAGCCGGGGACAGGCGGTTAATGAAAAACTGTTTTTT. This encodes CASSRGQAVNEKLFF.

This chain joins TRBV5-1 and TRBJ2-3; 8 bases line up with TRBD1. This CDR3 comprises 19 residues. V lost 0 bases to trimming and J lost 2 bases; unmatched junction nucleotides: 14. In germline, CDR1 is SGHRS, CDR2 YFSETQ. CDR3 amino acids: CASSLEGRGRGLLTDTQYF. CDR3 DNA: TGCGCCAGCAGCTTGGAGGGTCGTGGCAGGGGGCTGCTCACAGATACGCAGTATTTT. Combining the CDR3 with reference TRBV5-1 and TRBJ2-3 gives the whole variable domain KAGVTQTPRYLIKTRGQQVTLSCSPISGHRSVSWYQQTPGQGLQFLFEYFSETQRNKGNFPGRFSGRQFSNSRSEMNVSTLELGDSALYLCASSLEGRGRGLLTDTQYFGPGTRLTVL.

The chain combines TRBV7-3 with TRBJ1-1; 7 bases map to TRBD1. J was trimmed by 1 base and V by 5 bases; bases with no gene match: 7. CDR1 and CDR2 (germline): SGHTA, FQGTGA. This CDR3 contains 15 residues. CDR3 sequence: CASSDRVPPNTEAFF. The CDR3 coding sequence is TGTGCCAGCAGCGACAGGGTTCCGCCGAACACTGAAGCTTTCTTT.

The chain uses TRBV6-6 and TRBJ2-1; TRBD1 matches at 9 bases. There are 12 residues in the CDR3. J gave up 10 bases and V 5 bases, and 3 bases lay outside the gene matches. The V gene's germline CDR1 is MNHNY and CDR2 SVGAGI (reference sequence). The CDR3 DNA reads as TGTGCCAGCAGTGACAGGGGGAACGAGCAGTTCTTC. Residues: CASSDRGNEQFF.

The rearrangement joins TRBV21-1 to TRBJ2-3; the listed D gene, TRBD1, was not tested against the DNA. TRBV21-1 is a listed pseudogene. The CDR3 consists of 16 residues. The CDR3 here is CASSTQTAPSTDTQYF. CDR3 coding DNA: TGTGCCAGCAGCACTCAGACAGCCCCTAGCACAGATACGCAGTATTTT.

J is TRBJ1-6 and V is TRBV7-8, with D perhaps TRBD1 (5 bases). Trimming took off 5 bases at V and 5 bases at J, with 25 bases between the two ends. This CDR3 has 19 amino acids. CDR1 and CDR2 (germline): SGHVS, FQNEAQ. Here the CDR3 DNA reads TGTGCCAGCAGCCGGTCGGGCAGGGCCCAGAGCATTCATAATTCACCCCTCCACTTT. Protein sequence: CASSRSGRAQSIHNSPLHF.